This T cell receptor beta chain was captured in a study of monozygotic twins with cystic fibrosis. Study findings and constraints: V usage most resembled the co-twin in 13 of 16 pairs. Unrelated CF individuals shared fewer identical clonotypes than monozygotic CF twins. Low clonality (median around 0.0095) suggested a mostly naive repertoire. No link emerged between shared CDR3 counts and age, concordance or severity.

Sequencing was performed with immunoSEQ multiplex PCR; in TCRdb, only in-frame clones are kept and a portion is missing. The sample lists about 20,000 clones, around 96% occurring once. This clone was recorded once. Its antigen is unidentified. Other nucleotide sequences in the sample specify the same CDR3. With 0 bases removed from V and 5 bases from J, the gap between germline ends came to 5 bases. The CDR3 has 12 amino acids. The germline V gene encodes CDR1 SGHNT and CDR2 YYREEE (reference sequence). V usage is TRBV5-4 and J usage is TRBJ1-1; D gene uncertain. The sequence came from a girl aged 2 to 9 with cystic fibrosis. The sequencing sample was made of blood. This CDR3 reads CASSLEGTEAFF. The CDR3 DNA is TGTGCCAGCAGCTTGGAGGGAACTGAAGCTTTCTTT.